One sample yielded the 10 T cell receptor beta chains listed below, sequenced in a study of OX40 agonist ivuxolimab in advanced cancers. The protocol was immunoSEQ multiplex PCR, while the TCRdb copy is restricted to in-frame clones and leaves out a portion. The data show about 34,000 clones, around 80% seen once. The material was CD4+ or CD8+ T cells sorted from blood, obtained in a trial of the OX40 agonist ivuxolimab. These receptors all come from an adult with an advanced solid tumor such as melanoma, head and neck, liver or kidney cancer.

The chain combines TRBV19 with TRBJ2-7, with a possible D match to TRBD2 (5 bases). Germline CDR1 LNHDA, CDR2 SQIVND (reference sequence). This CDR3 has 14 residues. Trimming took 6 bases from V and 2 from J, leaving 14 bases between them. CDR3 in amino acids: CASRPPGDTYEQYF. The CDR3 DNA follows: TGTGCCAGTAGACCACCCGGGGATACCTACGAGCAGTACTTC. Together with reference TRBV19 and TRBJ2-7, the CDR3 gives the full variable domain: DGGITQSPKYLFRKEGQNVTLSCEQNLNHDAMYWYRQDPGQGLRLIYYSQIVNDFQKGDIAEGYSVSREKKESFPLTVTSAQKNPTAFYLCASRPPGDTYEQYFGPGTRLTVT.

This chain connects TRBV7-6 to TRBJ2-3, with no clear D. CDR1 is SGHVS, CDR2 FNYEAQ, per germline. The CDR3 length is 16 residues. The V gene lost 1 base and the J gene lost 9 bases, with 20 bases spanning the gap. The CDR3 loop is CASSLGGRDPLGTQYF. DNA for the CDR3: TGTGCCAGCAGCTTAGGTGGTCGTGATCCCCTCGGCACGCAGTATTTT. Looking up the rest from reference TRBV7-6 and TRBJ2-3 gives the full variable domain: GAGVSQSPRYKVTKRGQDVALRCDPISGHVSLYWYRQALGQGPEFLTYFNYEAQQDKSGLPNDRFSAERPEGSISTLTIQRTEQRDSAMYRCASSLGGRDPLGTQYFGPGTRLTVL.

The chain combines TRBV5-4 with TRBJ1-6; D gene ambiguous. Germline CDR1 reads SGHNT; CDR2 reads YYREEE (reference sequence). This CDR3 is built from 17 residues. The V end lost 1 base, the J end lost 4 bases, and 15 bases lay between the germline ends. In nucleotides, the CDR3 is TGTGCCAGCAGCTTGTCTCCTCTTGGAAGGTATAATTCACCCCTCCACTTT. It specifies CASSLSPLGRYNSPLHF.

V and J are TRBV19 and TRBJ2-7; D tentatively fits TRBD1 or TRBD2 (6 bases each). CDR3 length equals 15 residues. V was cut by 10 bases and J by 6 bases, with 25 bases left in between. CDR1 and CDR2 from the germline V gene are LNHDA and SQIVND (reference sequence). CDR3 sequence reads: CAITAPGAHSFEQYF. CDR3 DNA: TGTGCCATTACGGCCCCGGGGGCGCATTCATTCGAGCAGTACTTC.

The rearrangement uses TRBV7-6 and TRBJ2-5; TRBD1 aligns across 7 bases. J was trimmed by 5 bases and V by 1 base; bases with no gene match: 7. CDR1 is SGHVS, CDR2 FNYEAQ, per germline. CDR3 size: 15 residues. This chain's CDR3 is CASSLGGRGQETQYF. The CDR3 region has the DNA TGTGCCAGCAGCTTAGGAGGCAGGGGACAGGAGACCCAGTACTTC.

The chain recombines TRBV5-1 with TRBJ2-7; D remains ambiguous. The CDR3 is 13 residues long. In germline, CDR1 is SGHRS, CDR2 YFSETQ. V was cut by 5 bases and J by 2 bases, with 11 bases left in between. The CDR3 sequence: CASSEDAAYEQYF. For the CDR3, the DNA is TGCGCCAGCAGTGAGGACGCCGCCTACGAGCAGTACTTC. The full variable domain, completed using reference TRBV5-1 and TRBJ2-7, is KAGVTQTPRYLIKTRGQQVTLSCSPISGHRSVSWYQQTPGQGLQFLFEYFSETQRNKGNFPGRFSGRQFSNSRSEMNVSTLELGDSALYLCASSEDAAYEQYFGPGTRLTVT.

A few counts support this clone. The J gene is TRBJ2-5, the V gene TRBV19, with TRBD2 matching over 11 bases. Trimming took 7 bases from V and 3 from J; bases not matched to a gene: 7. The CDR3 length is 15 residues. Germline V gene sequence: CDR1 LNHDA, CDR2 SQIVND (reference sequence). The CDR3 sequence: CASNAVAGGKETQYF. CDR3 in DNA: TGTGCCAGTAACGCCGTAGCGGGGGGGAAAGAGACCCAGTACTTC.

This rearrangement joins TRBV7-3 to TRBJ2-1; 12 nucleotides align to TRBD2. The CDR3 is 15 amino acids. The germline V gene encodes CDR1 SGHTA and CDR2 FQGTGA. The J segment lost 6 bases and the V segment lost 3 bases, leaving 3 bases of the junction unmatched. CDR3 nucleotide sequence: TGTGCCAGCAGCTTCACTAGCGGGAGGACCAATGAGCAGTTCTTC. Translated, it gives CASSFTSGRTNEQFF.

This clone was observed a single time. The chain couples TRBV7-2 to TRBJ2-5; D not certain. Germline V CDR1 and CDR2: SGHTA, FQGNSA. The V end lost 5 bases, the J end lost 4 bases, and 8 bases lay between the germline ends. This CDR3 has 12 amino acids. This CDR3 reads CASSAFGETQYF. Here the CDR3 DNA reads TGTGCCAGCAGCGCGTTCGGAGAGACCCAGTACTTC.

CDR3 in DNA: TGTGCCAGCAGCTTAGCGCCGCAGGATAATTCACCCCTCCACTTT. It yields the protein CASSLAPQDNSPLHF. The chain has TRBV7-2 and TRBJ1-6; D call uncertain. CDR3 size: 15 residues. The germline V gene encodes CDR1 SGHTA and CDR2 FQGNSA. Trimming removed 0 bases at V and 5 bases at J, with 8 bases between.